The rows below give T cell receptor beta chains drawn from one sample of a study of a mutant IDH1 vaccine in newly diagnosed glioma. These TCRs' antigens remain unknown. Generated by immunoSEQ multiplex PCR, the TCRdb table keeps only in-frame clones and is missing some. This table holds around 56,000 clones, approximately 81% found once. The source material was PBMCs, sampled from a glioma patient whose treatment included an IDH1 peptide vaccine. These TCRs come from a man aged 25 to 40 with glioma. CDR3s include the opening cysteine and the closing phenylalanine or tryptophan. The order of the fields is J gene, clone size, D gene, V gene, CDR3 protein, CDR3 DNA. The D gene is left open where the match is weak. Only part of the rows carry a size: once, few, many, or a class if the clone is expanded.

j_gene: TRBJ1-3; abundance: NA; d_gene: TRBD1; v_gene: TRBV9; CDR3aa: CASSVGQGASGNTIYF; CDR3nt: TGTGCCAGCAGCGTAGGGCAGGGGGCATCTGGAAACACCATATATTTT
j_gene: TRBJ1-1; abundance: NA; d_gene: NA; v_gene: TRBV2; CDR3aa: CASSEDGNSITEAFF; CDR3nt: TGTGCCAGCAGTGAGGACGGGAATTCTATTACTGAAGCTTTCTTT
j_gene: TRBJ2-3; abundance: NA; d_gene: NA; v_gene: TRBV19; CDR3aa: CASSKKHRASTDTQYF; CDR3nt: TGTGCCAGTAGTAAAAAGCACAGGGCGAGCACAGATACGCAGTATTTT
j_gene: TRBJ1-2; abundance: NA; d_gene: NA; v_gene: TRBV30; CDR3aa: CAWRAGKGYGYTF; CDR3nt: TGTGCCTGGAGAGCAGGGAAGGGCTATGGCTACACCTTC
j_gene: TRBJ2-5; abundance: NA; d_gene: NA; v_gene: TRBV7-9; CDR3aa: CASSPTRPGGGETQYF; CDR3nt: TGTGCCAGCAGCCCGACAAGGCCGGGGGGCGGGGAGACCCAGTACTTC
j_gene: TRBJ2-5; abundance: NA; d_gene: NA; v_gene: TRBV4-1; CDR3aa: CASSHPVGTLPQETQYF; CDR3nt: TGCGCCAGCAGCCACCCCGTTGGGACACTTCCCCAAGAGACCCAGTACTTC
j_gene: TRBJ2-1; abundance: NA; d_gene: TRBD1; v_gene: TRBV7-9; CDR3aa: CASSAFPGQGASVRNEQFF; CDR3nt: TGTGCCAGCAGCGCTTTCCCGGGACAGGGGGCAAGTGTTAGGAATGAGCAGTTCTTC
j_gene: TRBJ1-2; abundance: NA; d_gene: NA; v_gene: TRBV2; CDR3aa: CASRGDGRGNGYTF; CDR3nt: TGTGCCAGCAGGGGTGATGGGCGAGGCAATGGCTACACCTTC
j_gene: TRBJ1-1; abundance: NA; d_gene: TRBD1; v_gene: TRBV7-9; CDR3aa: CASSLAFTRDREGEGEAFF; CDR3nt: TGTGCCAGCAGCTTAGCTTTTACCCGGGACAGGGAGGGTGAGGGTGAAGCTTTCTTT
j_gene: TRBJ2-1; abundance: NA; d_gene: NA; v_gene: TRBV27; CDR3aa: CASSFGQGPYNEQFF; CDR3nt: TGTGCCAGCAGTTTTGGTCAGGGACCCTACAATGAGCAGTTCTTC
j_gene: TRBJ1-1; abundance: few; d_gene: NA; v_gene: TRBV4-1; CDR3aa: CASSQQLSGHTNTEAFF; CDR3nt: TGCGCCAGCAGCCAGCAACTGTCGGGACATACGAACACTGAAGCTTTCTTT
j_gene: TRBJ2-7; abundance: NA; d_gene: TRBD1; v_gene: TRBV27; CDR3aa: CASSVLRDRRDEQYF; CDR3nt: TGTGCCAGCAGTGTACTCCGGGACAGACGAGACGAGCAGTACTTC
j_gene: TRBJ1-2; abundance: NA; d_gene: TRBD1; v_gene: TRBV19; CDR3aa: CASSMKGQGRLYYGYTF; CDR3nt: TGTGCCAGTAGTATGAAGGGACAGGGCCGACTATACTATGGCTACACCTTC
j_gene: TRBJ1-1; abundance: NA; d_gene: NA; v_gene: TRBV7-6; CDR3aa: CASSPGAWGTHTEAFF; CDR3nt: TGTGCCAGCAGCCCCGGAGCTTGGGGAACGCACACTGAAGCTTTCTTT
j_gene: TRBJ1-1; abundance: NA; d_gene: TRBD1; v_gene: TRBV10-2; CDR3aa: CASRVLPGQGRKEAFF; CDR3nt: TGCGCCAGCAGAGTTTTACCGGGACAGGGGAGAAAAGAAGCTTTCTTT
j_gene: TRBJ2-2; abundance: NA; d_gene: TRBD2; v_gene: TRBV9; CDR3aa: CASSVSPHRTSGETGELFF; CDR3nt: TGTGCCAGCAGCGTCTCCCCCCACCGGACTAGCGGGGAAACCGGGGAGCTGTTTTTT
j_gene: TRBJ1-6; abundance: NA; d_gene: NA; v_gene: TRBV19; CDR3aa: CASTLRLDSSYNSPLHF; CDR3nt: TGTGCCAGTACTTTGCGGTTAGACAGCTCCTATAATTCACCCCTCCACTTT
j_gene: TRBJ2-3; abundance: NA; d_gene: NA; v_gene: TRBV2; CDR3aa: CASSVGAGTTDTQYF; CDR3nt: TGTGCCAGCAGTGTCGGGGCCGGGACGACAGATACGCAGTATTTT
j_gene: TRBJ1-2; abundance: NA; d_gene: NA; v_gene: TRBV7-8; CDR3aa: CASSLAPENFYGYTF; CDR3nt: TGTGCCAGCAGCTTAGCTCCAGAAAACTTCTATGGCTACACCTTC
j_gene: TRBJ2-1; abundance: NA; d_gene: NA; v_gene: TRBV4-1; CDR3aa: CASSLLGAPYNEQFF; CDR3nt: TGCGCCAGCAGTTTATTGGGGGCCCCCTACAATGAGCAGTTCTTC